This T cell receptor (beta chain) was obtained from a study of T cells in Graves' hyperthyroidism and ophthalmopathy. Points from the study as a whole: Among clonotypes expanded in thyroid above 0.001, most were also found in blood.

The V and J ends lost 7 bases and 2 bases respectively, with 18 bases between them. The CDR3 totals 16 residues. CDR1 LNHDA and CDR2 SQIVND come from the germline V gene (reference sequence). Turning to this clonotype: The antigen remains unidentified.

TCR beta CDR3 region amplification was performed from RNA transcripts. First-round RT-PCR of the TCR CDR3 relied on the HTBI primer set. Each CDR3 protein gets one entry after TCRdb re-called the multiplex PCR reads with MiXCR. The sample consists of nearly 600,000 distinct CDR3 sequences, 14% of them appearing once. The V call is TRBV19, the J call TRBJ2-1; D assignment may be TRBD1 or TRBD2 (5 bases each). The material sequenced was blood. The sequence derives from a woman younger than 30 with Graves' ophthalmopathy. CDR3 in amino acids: CASNQFGTEPYNEQFF. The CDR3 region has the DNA TGTGCCAGTAATCAATTTGGGACGGAACCCTACAATGAGCAGTTCTTC.